This TCR beta chain was retrieved from a study of CD8 T cells in Susac syndrome. Notes on the study in general: CD4+ repertoires of Susac syndrome patients lacked detectable clonal expansion.

RNA, at about 0.5 to 1 ug, was reverse transcribed with random hexamers. TCRdb used MiXCR to reprocess the immunoSEQ multiplex PCR reads, holding one entry per CDR3 protein. The sample has 200,000 to 300,000 distinct CDR3 sequences; approximately 95% are singletons. Trimming at V came to 6 bases and at J to 5 bases, leaving 6 bases not matched to a gene. There are 13 residues in the CDR3. Notes on this clonotype: Its antigen is not known.

The rearrangement joins TRBV12-3 or TRBV12-4 to TRBJ1-1, with 7 nucleotides matching TRBD1. The sequenced sample consisted of CD4+ T cells from PBMCs. This TCR derives from a human donor with Susac syndrome. This chain's CDR3 is CASRPQGRTEAFF. In DNA form, the CDR3 reads TGTGCCAGCAGGCCACAGGGGAGGACTGAAGCTTTCTTT.